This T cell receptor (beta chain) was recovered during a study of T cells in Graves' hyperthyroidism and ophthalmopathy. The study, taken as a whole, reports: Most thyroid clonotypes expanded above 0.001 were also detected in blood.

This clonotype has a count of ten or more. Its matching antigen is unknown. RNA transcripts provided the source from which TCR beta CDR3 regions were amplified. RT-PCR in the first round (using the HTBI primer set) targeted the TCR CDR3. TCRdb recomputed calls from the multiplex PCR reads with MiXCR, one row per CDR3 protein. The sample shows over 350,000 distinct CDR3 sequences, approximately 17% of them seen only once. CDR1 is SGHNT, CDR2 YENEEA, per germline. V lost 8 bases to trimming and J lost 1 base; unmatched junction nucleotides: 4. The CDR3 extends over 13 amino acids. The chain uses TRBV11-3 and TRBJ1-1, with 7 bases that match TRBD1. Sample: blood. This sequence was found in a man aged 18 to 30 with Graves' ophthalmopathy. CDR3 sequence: CASGQESNTEAFF. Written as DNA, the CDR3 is TGTGCCAGCGGACAGGAATCGAACACTGAAGCTTTCTTT.